Shown below are 27 T cell receptor beta chains from a single sample sequenced in a study of blood T cell repertoires in COVID-19. Generated by immunoSEQ multiplex PCR, the TCRdb table keeps only in-frame clones and is missing some. Of fewer than 350,000 clones in the sample, less than 85% were seen once. Sequenced input: PBMCs or T cells enriched from blood (not recorded which). The source of these receptors is a woman between 45 and 60 years old who had recovered from COVID-19.

The chain couples TRBV5-1 to TRBJ1-5; 9 bases agree with TRBD1. Germline lookup yields CDR1 SGHRS and CDR2 YFSETQ. The CDR3 length is 15 residues. Trimming took 3 bases from V and 8 from J; bases not matched to a gene: 9. The DNA of the CDR3 is TGCGCCAGCAGCTGGGGGACAGGGAATATTGAGCCCCAGCATTTT. Its translation: CASSWGTGNIEPQHF.

The chain joins TRBV5-1 to TRBJ1-4, with no clear D. Looked up from germline, CDR1 is SGHRS and CDR2 is YFSETQ. V lost 3 bases to trimming and J lost 7 bases, with 13 bases between them. The CDR3 has 14 residues. CDR3 DNA sequence: TGCGCCAGCAGCTCCAACTCAGGTGGTGAAAAACTGTTTTTT. This encodes CASSSNSGGEKLFF.

J is TRBJ1-1 and V is TRBV5-5; 8 bases are a match to TRBD1. Germline lookup yields CDR1 SGHKS and CDR2 YYEKEE (reference sequence). The CDR3 runs to 14 residues. V was clipped by 0 bases and J by 6 bases; unmatched bases: 4. The CDR3 loop is CASSLGTGIAEAFF. CDR3 nucleotides: TGTGCCAGCAGCTTGGGGACAGGGATCGCTGAAGCTTTCTTT.

V usage is TRBV11-2 and J usage is TRBJ2-1; 8 bases map to TRBD1. V trimming: 5 bases; J trimming: 5 bases; junction bases outside the gene matches: 8. The CDR3 spans 15 residues. Germline CDR1 and CDR2: SGHAT and FQNNGV. The CDR3 DNA sequence: TGTGCCAGCAGCCTACAGGGGGTCGTCGACAATGAGCAGTTCTTC. As protein: CASSLQGVVDNEQFF.

The chain uses TRBV10-1 and TRBJ2-1, with D tentatively TRBD2 (6 bases). Trimming took 6 bases from V and 15 from J, leaving 18 bases between them. Germline CDR1 WNHNN, CDR2 SYGVQD (reference sequence). This CDR3 is 12 amino acids long. The CDR3 protein is CASSVYGGILFF. The CDR3 nucleotides are TGCGCCAGCAGCGTTTACGGGGGTATCCTGTTCTTC.

This chain uses TRBV5-1 with TRBJ1-4; the D is unclear. CDR1 is SGHRS, CDR2 YFSETQ, per germline. V was clipped by 4 bases and J by 2 bases, with 12 bases between them. The CDR3 loop spans 15 amino acids. This CDR3 is CASSGLGGTNEKLFF. CDR3 DNA sequence: TGCGCCAGCAGCGGACTCGGCGGGACTAATGAAAAACTGTTTTTT.

The rearrangement links TRBV6-5 to TRBJ1-5, with no clear D. The CDR3 is 14 residues long. Trimming cost V 6 bases and J 6 bases, with 15 bases left between them. Per the germline V gene, CDR1 is MNHEY and CDR2 is SVGAGI. CDR3 loop: CASSREYRGQPQHF. The CDR3 coding sequence is TGTGCCAGCAGCCGGGAGTATCGGGGTCAGCCCCAGCATTTT.

J is TRBJ1-2 and V is TRBV9; no reliable D call. The V gene's germline CDR1 is SGDLS and CDR2 YYNGEE. The CDR3 is 15 residues long. Trimming stripped 0 bases from V and 3 bases from J, with 12 bases between. The CDR3 loop reads CASSVARGLDYGYTF. The CDR3 DNA is TGTGCCAGCAGCGTAGCGAGAGGACTCGACTATGGCTACACCTTC.

A single count supports this clone. The V and J genes are TRBV5-3 and TRBJ2-2, with D maybe TRBD2 (6 bases). TRBV5-3 is an ORF; its function is uncertain. V was pared by 10 bases and J by 2 bases, with 18 bases between. This CDR3 region has 15 residues. The CDR3 here is CACNGRVENTGELFF. For the CDR3, the DNA is TGTGCCTGCAACGGGAGAGTAGAAAACACCGGGGAGCTGTTTTTT.

The chain joins TRBV3-1 (or the pseudogene TRBV3-2) to TRBJ2-2; unclear D gene. Trimming took 5 bases from V and 4 from J, leaving 11 bases between them. This CDR3 is 14 amino acids long. Germline loops: CDR1 LGHDT, CDR2 YNNKEL (reference sequence). The CDR3: CASSIPTSTGELFF. The CDR3, as DNA: TGTGCCAGCAGCATCCCTACCTCCACCGGGGAGCTGTTTTTT.

The chain has TRBV6-2 or TRBV6-3 and TRBJ1-2; TRBD1 agrees at 8 bases. Germline values: CDR1 MNHEY, CDR2 SVGEGT. The CDR3 has 14 amino acids. The V gene end was trimmed by 5 bases and the J gene end by 3 bases; junction bases not matched to a gene: 5. The CDR3 sequence is CASSTYRGDYGYTF. The CDR3 DNA reads as TGTGCCAGCAGTACGTACAGGGGGGACTATGGCTACACCTTC.

The chain recombines TRBV3-1 (or the pseudogene TRBV3-2) with TRBJ2-7; 10 nucleotides agree with TRBD2. Germline V gene data show CDR1 as LGHDT and CDR2 as YNNKEL (reference sequence). There are 15 residues in the CDR3. After removal of 0 bases from V and 4 bases from J, the junction contained 3 bases not matched to a gene. CDR3 region: CASSQDLAGAYEQYF. The CDR3 DNA is TGTGCCAGCAGCCAAGACCTAGCGGGAGCTTACGAGCAGTACTTC.

This clone was seen a single time. J is TRBJ2-1 and V is TRBV4-1; no firm D call. Germline V gives CDR1 MGHRA, CDR2 YSYEKL. The germline V and J ends were trimmed by 4 bases and 10 bases, with 14 bases remaining between them. This CDR3 is built from 13 residues. In DNA, the CDR3 is TGCGCCAGCAGCCTCAACCCTATGTGGGAGCAGTTCTTC. Translation: CASSLNPMWEQFF.

The chain links TRBV30 to TRBJ1-2; TRBD1 matches 9 bases. Germline values: CDR1 GTSNPN, CDR2 SVGIG (reference sequence). Unmatched junction bases numbered 4, after V lost 0 bases and J lost 8 bases. This CDR3 region has 13 residues. The CDR3 reads CAWSVLGQGGYTF. Written as DNA, the CDR3 is TGTGCCTGGAGTGTATTGGGACAGGGCGGCTACACCTTC.

This clone appeared once. CDR3 nucleotide sequence: TGTGCTAGTGGGCCGGGACAGGGGGCACGTGAGCAGTTCTTC. Translated: CASGPGQGAREQFF. The chain combines TRBV12-5 with TRBJ2-1; the match to TRBD1 covers 12 bases. The CDR3 contains 14 residues. The V gene end was trimmed by 6 bases and the J gene end by 9 bases; junction bases not matched to a gene: 6. CDR1 and CDR2 from the germline V gene are LGHNT and FRNRAP.

The chain is built from TRBV12-5 and TRBJ1-1; perhaps TRBD1 as D (5 bases). CDR3 length: 14 amino acids. Trimming took off 7 bases at V and 4 bases at J, with 16 bases between the two ends. Germline V lookup: CDR1 LGHNT, CDR2 FRNRAP. The CDR3 coding sequence is TGTGCTAGTGTCGAAAACGCGGGGGTCACTGAAGCTTTCTTT. This codes for CASVENAGVTEAFF.

This chain joins TRBV5-1 and TRBJ2-7; 16 nucleotides match TRBD2. The CDR3 runs 20 residues. Trimming cost V 0 bases and J 0 bases; bases outside gene matches: 9. The germline CDR1 and CDR2 sequences are SGHRS and YFSETQ. The CDR3 DNA sequence: TGCGCCAGCAGCTTGGCCCGGGGACTAGCGGGGGGGCTAAACTCCTACGAGCAGTACTTC. This sequence encodes CASSLARGLAGGLNSYEQYF.

The chain carries TRBV7-6 and TRBJ2-7; D unresolved. Trimming took off 5 bases at V and 5 bases at J, with 19 bases between the two ends. The germline gives CDR1 SGHVS, CDR2 FNYEAQ. There are 15 residues in the CDR3. The CDR3 coding sequence is TGTGCCAGCAGCCCAACCACGGGTCCTCGGGACGAGCAGTACTTC. This encodes CASSPTTGPRDEQYF.

The J gene is TRBJ2-3, the V gene TRBV18, with TRBD2 identical over 10 bases. The CDR3 has 16 residues. The V gene's germline CDR1 is KGHSH and CDR2 LQKENI. Germline trimming cut 3 bases from V and 2 bases from J; bases unmatched to any gene: 5. The DNA of the CDR3 is TGTGCCAGCTCACCGATAGCGGGGGGAGACACAGATACGCAGTATTTT. Amino acid sequence: CASSPIAGGDTDTQYF.

The rearrangement joins TRBV24-1 to TRBJ2-3; maybe TRBD1 (5 bases). Between the trimmed V and J ends, which lost 9 bases and 3 bases, there was a span of 15 bases. This CDR3 is built from 14 residues. Germline assignment: CDR1 KGHDR and CDR2 SFDVKD. The DNA for the CDR3 is TGTGCCACCGGGCAGGGTGGGTCGACAGATACGCAGTATTTT. Translated, it gives CATGQGGSTDTQYF.

The chain couples TRBV27 to TRBJ1-1, with D maybe TRBD1 (5 bases). The CDR3 length is 13 residues. Trimming took off 5 bases at V and 5 bases at J, with 12 bases between the two ends. Germline V gives CDR1 MNHEY, CDR2 SMNVEV (reference sequence). The CDR3 sequence is CASSRARGTEAFF. In nucleotides, the CDR3 is TGTGCCAGCAGTCGGGCCCGGGGGACTGAAGCTTTCTTT.

CDR3 DNA: TGTGCCAGCTCATCGGGACAGGGTGGCTATGGCTACACCTTC. Translation: CASSSGQGGYGYTF. This chain uses TRBV18 with TRBJ1-2, with 9 bases that match TRBD1. J lost 4 bases, V lost 5 bases, and 5 bases had no gene match. CDR1 KGHSH and CDR2 LQKENI come from the germline V gene. This CDR3 spans 14 amino acids.

The table lists this clone with a count of one. The chain employs TRBV15 and TRBJ2-2, with a tentative D call TRBD1 (6 bases). In germline, CDR1 is LNHNV, CDR2 YYDKDF (reference sequence). The CDR3 runs 15 residues. Between the trimmed V and J ends, which lost 3 bases and 2 bases, there was a span of 10 bases. DNA of the CDR3: TGTGCCACCAGCAGTGGGACACTAAACACCGGGGAGCTGTTTTTT. This gives the protein CATSSGTLNTGELFF. The whole variable domain, filled in from reference TRBV15 and TRBJ2-2, reads DAMVIQNPRYQVTQFGKPVTLSCSQTLNHNVMYWYQQKSSQAPKLLFHYYDKDFNNEADTPDNFQSRRPNTSFCFLDIRSPGLGDTAMYLCATSSGTLNTGELFFGEGSRLTVL.

The rearrangement joins TRBV30 to TRBJ2-1, with a tentative D call TRBD1 (5 bases). V lost 5 bases and J lost 7, with 12 bases in between. Per the germline V gene, CDR1 is GTSNPN and CDR2 is SVGIG (reference sequence). This CDR3 has 12 residues. This CDR3 is CAWGRGINEQFF. In DNA form, the CDR3 reads TGTGCCTGGGGTAGGGGCATAAATGAGCAGTTCTTC.

The chain employs TRBV7-9 and TRBJ2-5, with D tentatively TRBD1 (6 bases). CDR1 is SEHNR and CDR2 is FQNEAQ in the germline V gene (reference sequence). The CDR3 has 14 amino acids. Trimming took 4 bases from V and 5 from J, leaving 14 bases between them. CDR3 sequence reads: CASSSDRLRETQYF. Here the CDR3 DNA reads TGTGCCAGCAGCTCAGACAGGTTACGTGAGACCCAGTACTTC.

The genes are TRBV19 and TRBJ1-1; D remains unclear. V lost 0 bases and J 14 bases, leaving 22 bases between the germline ends. The CDR3 is made up of 15 amino acids. Germline V gene sequence: CDR1 LNHDA, CDR2 SQIVND (reference sequence). CDR3 sequence reads: CASSIDRPFPLRRFF. The CDR3 region has the DNA TGTGCCAGTAGTATAGACCGTCCTTTCCCACTGCGTCGATTCTTT.

This sequence joins TRBV27 and TRBJ1-5, with D tentatively TRBD1 (5 bases). V was pared by 2 bases and J by 2 bases, with 13 bases between. This CDR3 is 16 amino acids long. The germline V gene has CDR1 MNHEY and CDR2 SMNVEV (reference sequence). The DNA of the CDR3 is TGTGCCAGCAGTTTAGGTGGCAGGGCAGGCAATCAGCCCCAGCATTTT. Its translation: CASSLGGRAGNQPQHF.